This T cell receptor beta chain appears in the sequencing data of a study of T cells after yellow fever vaccination. This clonotype was observed at least ten times. Its antigen is as yet unknown. Germline V gives CDR1 SGHDN, CDR2 FVKESK. This CDR3 comprises 15 residues. The V end lost 2 bases, the J end lost 5 bases, and 12 bases lay between the germline ends. A 5'RACE template-switching step, the method used to make TCR cDNA, added a universal primer site and UMIs. TCRdb re-called the 5' RACE reads through MiXCR, storing one row per CDR3 protein. This table holds some 160,000 distinct CDR3 sequences, 9.3% found once. Overall study findings and caveats: Re-detected after boosting: most primary clones, approximately 97% of CD4 and 75% to 90% of CD8.

The clonotype was recovered from a man between 18 and 35 years old who received the YFV17D yellow fever vaccine. This specimen consisted of CD8+ T cells sorted from PBMCs, obtained 45 days after the yellow fever booster vaccination. The V and J genes are TRBV14 and TRBJ2-2, with D perhaps given as TRBD1 or TRBD2 (6 bases each). DNA of the CDR3: TGTGCCAGCAGCCAACTCTGGGGGGCGACCGGGGAGCTGTTTTTT. Translated, it gives CASSQLWGATGELFF.